This note documents a single TCR beta chain sequence. The sample originates from a study of blood T cell repertoires in COVID-19. Study as a whole: Acute and convalescent COVID-19 samples came from the United States, Italy and Spain. Sample material is recorded as cDNA or gDNA derived from T cells, B-cell-depleted T cells, or PBMCs.

The germline CDR1 and CDR2 sequences are GTSNPN and SVGIG (reference sequence). This CDR3 comprises 12 residues. The V and J ends lost 2 bases and 1 base respectively, with 5 bases between them. In the original processing: Counts of nucleated cells, estimated from reference gene primer amplification, were obtained. Using immunoSEQ multiplex PCR, the repertoire was profiled, and TCRdb retains in-frame clones only, with some absent. That table furnishes V, J and clone size, whereas the DNA furnished D and trimming. This table has 100,000 or so clones, roughly 82% appearing once. Sequencing was done on a sample of peripheral blood. The sequence was obtained from a man between 65 and 85 years old with active or convalescent COVID-19. This sequence joins TRBV30 and TRBJ1-1; D remains ambiguous. Written as DNA, the CDR3 is TGTGCCTGGAGTTATAAGAACACTGAAGCTTTCTTT. It yields the protein CAWSYKNTEAFF.